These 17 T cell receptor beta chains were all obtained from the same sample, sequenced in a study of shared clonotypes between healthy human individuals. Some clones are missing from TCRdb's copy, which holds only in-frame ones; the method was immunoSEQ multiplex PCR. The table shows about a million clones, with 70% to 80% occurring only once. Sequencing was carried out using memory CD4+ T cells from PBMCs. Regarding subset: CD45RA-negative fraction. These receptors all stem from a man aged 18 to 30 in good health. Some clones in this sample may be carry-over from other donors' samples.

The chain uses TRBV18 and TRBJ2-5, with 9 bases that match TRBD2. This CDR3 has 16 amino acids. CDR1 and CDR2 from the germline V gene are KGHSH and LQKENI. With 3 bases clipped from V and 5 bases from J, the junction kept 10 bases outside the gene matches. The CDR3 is CASSPTGGRADETQYF. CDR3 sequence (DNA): TGTGCCAGCTCACCTACTGGCGGGAGGGCGGACGAGACCCAGTACTTC.

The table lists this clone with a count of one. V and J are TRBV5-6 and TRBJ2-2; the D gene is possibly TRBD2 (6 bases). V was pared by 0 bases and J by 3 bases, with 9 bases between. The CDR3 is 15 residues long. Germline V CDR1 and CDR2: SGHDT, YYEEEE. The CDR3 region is CASSLGRDHTGELFF. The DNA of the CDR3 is TGTGCCAGCAGCTTGGGGCGGGACCACACCGGGGAGCTGTTTTTT.

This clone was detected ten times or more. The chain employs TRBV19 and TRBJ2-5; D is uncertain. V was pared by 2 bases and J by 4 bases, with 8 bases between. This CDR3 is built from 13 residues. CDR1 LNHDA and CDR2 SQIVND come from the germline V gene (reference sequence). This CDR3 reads CASSIKGPETQYF. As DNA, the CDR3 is TGTGCCAGTAGTATAAAGGGTCCAGAGACCCAGTACTTC. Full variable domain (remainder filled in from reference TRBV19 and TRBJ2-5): DGGITQSPKYLFRKEGQNVTLSCEQNLNHDAMYWYRQDPGQGLRLIYYSQIVNDFQKGDIAEGYSVSREKKESFPLTVTSAQKNPTAFYLCASSIKGPETQYFGPGTRLLVL.

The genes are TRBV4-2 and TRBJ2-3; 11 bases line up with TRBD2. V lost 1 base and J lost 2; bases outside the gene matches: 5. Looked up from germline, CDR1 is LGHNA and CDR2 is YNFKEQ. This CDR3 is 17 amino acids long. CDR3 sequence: CASSQAELAGVTDTQYF. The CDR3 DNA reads TGTGCCAGCAGCCAAGCGGAACTAGCGGGGGTCACAGATACGCAGTATTTT.

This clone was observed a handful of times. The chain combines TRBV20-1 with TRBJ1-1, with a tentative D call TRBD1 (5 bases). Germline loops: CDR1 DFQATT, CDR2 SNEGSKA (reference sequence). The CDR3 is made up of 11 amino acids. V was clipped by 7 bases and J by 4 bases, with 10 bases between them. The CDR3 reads CSVRRGTEAFF. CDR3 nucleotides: TGCAGTGTTCGAAGGGGCACTGAAGCTTTCTTT.

CDR3 residues: CASSLSPLSTGYHYGYTF. The CDR3 DNA is TGTGCCAGCAGTTTGTCCCCCCTGTCTACAGGTTACCATTATGGCTACACCTTC. The rearrangement joins TRBV28 to TRBJ1-2; TRBD1 might be the D (5 bases). The V and J ends lost 3 bases and 5 bases respectively, with 25 bases between them. The germline V gene encodes CDR1 MDHEN and CDR2 SYDVKM. The CDR3 runs 18 residues.

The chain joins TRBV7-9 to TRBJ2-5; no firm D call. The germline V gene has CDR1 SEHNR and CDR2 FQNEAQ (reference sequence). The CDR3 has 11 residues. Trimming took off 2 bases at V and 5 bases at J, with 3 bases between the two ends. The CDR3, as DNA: TGTGCCAGCAGCTTAATGGAGACCCAGTACTTC. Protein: CASSLMETQYF.

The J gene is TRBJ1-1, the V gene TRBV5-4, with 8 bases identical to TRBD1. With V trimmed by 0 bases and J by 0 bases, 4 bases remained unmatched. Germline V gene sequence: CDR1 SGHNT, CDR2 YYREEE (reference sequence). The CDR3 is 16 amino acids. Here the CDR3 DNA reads TGTGCCAGCAGCTTGGGTGGGACAGGAATGAACACTGAAGCTTTCTTT. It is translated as CASSLGGTGMNTEAFF. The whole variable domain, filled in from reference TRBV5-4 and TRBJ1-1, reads ETGVTQSPTHLIKTRGQQVTLRCSSQSGHNTVSWYQQALGQGPQFIFQYYREEENGRGNFPPRFSGLQFPNYSSELNVNALELDDSALYLCASSLGGTGMNTEAFFGQGTRLTVV.

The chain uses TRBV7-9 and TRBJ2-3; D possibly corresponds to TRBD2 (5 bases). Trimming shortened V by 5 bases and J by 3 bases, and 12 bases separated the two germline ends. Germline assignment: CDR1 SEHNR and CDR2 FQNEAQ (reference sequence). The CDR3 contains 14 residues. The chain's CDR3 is CASSPELVTDTQYF. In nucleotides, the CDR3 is TGTGCCAGCAGCCCCGAACTAGTTACAGATACGCAGTATTTT. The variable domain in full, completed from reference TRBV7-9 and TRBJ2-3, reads DTGVSQNPRHKITKRGQNVTFRCDPISEHNRLYWYRQTLGQGPEFLTYFQNEAQLEKSRLLSDRFSAERPKGSFSTLEIQRTEQGDSAMYLCASSPELVTDTQYFGPGTRLTVL.

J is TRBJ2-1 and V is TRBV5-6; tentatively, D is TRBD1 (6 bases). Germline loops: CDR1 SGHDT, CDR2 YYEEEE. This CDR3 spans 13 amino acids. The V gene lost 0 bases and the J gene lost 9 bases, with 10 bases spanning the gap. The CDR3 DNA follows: TGTGCCAGCAGCTTGGACAGGGTTGGTGAGCAGTTCTTC. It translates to CASSLDRVGEQFF.

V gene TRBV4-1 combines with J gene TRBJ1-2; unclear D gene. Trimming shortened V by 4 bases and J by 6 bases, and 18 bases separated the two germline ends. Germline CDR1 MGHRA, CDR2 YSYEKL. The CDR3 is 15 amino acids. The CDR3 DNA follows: TGCGCCAGCAGCCGGATGTCGAGCATTTCCGATGGCTACACCTTC. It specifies CASSRMSSISDGYTF.

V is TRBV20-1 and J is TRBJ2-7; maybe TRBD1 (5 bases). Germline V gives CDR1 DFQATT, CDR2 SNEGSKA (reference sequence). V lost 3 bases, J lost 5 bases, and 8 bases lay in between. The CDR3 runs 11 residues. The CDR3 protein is CSASLGDEQYF. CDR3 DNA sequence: TGCAGTGCTAGCCTAGGGGACGAGCAGTACTTC.

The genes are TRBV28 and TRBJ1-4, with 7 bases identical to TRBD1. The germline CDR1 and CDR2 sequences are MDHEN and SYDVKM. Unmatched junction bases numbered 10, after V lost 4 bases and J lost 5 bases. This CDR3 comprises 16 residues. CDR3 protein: CASSYRFLTGNEKLFF. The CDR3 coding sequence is TGTGCCAGCAGTTACCGTTTTTTGACAGGGAATGAAAAACTGTTTTTT.

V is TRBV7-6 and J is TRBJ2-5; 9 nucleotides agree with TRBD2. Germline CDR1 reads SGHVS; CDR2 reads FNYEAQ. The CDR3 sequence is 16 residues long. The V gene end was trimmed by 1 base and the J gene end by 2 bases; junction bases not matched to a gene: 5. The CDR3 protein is CASSLVPLAGQETQYF. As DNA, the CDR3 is TGTGCCAGCAGCTTAGTTCCCCTAGCGGGGCAAGAGACCCAGTACTTC.

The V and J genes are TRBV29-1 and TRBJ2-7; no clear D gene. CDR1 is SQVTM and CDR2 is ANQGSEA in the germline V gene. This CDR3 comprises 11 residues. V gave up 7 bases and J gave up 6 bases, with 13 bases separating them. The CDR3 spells CSARDPPEQYF. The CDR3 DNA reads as TGCAGCGCACGCGATCCCCCCGAGCAGTACTTC.

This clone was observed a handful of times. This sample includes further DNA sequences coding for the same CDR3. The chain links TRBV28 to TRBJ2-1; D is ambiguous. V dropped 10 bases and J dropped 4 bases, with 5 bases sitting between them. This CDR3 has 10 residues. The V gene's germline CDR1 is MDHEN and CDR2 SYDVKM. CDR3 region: CATLYNEQFF. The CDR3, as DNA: TGTGCCACCCTTTACAATGAGCAGTTCTTC.

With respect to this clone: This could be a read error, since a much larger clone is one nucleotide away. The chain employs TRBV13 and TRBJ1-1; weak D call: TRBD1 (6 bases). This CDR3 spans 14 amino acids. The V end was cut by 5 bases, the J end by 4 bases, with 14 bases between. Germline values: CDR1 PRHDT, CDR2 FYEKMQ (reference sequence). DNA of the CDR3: TGTGCCAGCAGCCTACGGGACATGATCACTGAAGCTTTCTTT. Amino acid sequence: CASSLRDMITEAFF.